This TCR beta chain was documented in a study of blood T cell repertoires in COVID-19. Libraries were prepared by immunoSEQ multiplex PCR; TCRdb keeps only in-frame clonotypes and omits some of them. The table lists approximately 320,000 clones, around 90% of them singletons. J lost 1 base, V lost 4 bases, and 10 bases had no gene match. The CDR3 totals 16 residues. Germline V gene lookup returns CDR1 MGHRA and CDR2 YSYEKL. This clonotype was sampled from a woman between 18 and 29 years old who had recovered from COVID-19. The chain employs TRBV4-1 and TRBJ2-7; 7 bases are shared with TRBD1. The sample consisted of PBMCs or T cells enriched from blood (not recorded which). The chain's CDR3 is CASSRLGQVSSYEQYF. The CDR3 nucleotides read TGCGCCAGCAGCCGATTAGGACAGGTCAGTTCCTACGAGCAGTACTTC.